The entry below describes one T cell receptor (beta chain). Its antigen is unknown. The sample holds no much larger clone one base away, and base qualities are not on file. This entry is derived from a study of beta chain features in type 1 diabetes (dated by TCRdb to the late 2010s). Describing the broader study: No differences in mean age, gender distribution, total cell number or subset yield were found between patients and healthy donors. A total of 90 million to 120 million sorted cells were examined across all samples, and a strong correlation was observed between cell number per subset and RNA yield. In the study, recently diagnosed type 1 diabetes patients and matched healthy donors were compared on the TCRB repertoires of their sorted circulating CD4+ T cell subsets. Whereas all 30 or so donors provided naive and central memory subsets, regulatory and stem cell-like memory subsets were isolated from just 8 patients and roughly 8 healthy donors. Results and caveats for the whole study, not just this receptor: Because cDNA was sequenced instead of genomic DNA, highly expressing activated cells could be over-represented, though the groups showed no difference in activation or CD3 levels. At VDJ recombination sites, type 1 diabetes patients had fewer insertions and more deleted nucleotides, which implies abnormalities in thymic rearrangement. Shorter templates might have been favored by PCR, but patient and control samples were amplified and corrected together, so both groups would have been affected equally by any skew. A moderate but significant shortening of TCRB CDR3 length was observed in type 1 diabetes patients in all four CD4+ subsets. Because the HLA sub-analyses included only small numbers of individuals, any influence of HLA type on TCRB rearrangement was left unresolved. The naive, central memory and regulatory TCRB repertoires appeared to resemble one another more closely among patients than among healthy donors.

All of the isolated RNA was reverse transcribed with the High Capacity cDNA Reverse Transcription Kit, so expressed TCRB transcripts were sequenced. Deep immunoSEQ sequencing was performed on naive, central memory and regulatory T cell samples, with an average of approximately 3.9 million total reads per sample. After sorted cells were lysed in RLT buffer, RNA was extracted with DNase-treated RNeasy Micro or Mini kits, with the choice depending on cell number. To prevent cross-contamination, every cell subset was processed on its own, while patient and healthy donor samples were processed together. Using the immunoSEQ multiplex PCR, TCRB sequences were amplified from cDNA into 87-bp fragments spanning the CDR3 region. The amplicons were sequenced using the Illumina HiSeq platform. In the paper's pipeline: Synthetic template baselines were used to correct PCR bias computationally, reads within Hamming distance 2 were collapsed, and singletons that could not be merged were discarded. By aligning reads against IMGT, V, D and J genes, CDR3 length, and insertions or deletions at six rearrangement sites were assigned. Within each subset, clonotype counts were normalized to sorted cell number, and only after that were true diversity and Gini coefficients computed with the tcR R package. The overlap coefficient, calculated on TCRB nucleotide sequences, was used to measure repertoire sharing. Out-of-frame TCRB sequences from naive cells were analyzed as a proxy for the pre-selection repertoire. This is the immuneACCESS table as TCRdb keeps it, with only in-frame sequences that have V and J called. A part of the clones is gone; compared with another copy, unresolved V genes explain less than half, and the rest is unexplained. The V and J calls and clone size come from that table; D and trimming were worked out from the DNA. For this sample the table gives about 650,000 clones, of which around an eighth were detected only once. Clones ranked in the top ten supply roughly 0.11% of the sample.

From each donor, a single peripheral blood sample of approximately 120 mL on average was drawn into heparinised tubes. A BD FACSAria II and a panel including CD45RO, CCR7, CD25, CD127, CD95 and CD27 were used to sort naive, central memory, regulatory and stem cell-like memory CD4+ T cells. Purity was above 95% for every sorted population. Right away, PBMCs were isolated by Lymphoprep density gradient centrifugation and were stained directly, with no culture step. So that batch effects would be minimized, each experiment stained and sorted samples in pairs, pairing one healthy donor with one patient. CDR3 length: 14 amino acids, cysteine to phenylalanine. This entry keeps only the CDR3 DNA: 42 bases, framed from base 1. The germline V gene specifies MRHNA as CDR1 and SNTAGT as CDR2. The junction shows trimming of 0 bases on V and 7 bases on J, plus 12 bases between the germline ends.

The chain employs TRBV6-4 and TRBJ1-2, with no confidently assigned D gene. The sequence derives from a man aged 30 to 39 with type 1 diabetes. The specimen sequenced was naive CD4+ T cells from blood. According to the study, the label for this sample's cell subset or site signals: true naive CD4+ T cells. The CDR3 amino acid sequence is: CASSDSFEGSGYTF. The DNA sequence follows: TGTGCCAGCAGTGACTCCTTTGAGGGATCTGGCTACACCTTC.